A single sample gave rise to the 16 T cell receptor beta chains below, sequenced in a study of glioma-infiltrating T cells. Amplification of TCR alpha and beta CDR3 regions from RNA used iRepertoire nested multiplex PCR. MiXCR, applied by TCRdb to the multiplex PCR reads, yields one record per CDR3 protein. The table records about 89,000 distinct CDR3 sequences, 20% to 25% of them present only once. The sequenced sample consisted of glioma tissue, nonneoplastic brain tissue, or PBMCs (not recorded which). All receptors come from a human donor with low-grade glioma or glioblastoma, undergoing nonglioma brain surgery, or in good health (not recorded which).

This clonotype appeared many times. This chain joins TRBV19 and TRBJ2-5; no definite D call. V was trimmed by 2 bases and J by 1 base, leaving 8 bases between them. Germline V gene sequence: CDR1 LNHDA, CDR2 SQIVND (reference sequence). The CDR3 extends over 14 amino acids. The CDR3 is CASSIWGSQETQYF. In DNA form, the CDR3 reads TGTGCCAGTAGTATATGGGGTTCCCAAGAGACCCAGTACTTC.

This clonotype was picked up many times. The CDR3 DNA is TGCAGTGCTAGAGATGTTGGTACAGATACGCAGTATTTT. Residues: CSARDVGTDTQYF. The V and J genes are TRBV20-1 and TRBJ2-3; no clear D gene. Germline values: CDR1 DFQATT, CDR2 SNEGSKA (reference sequence). CDR3 size: 13 residues. Trimming cost V 0 bases and J 3 bases, with 7 bases left between them.

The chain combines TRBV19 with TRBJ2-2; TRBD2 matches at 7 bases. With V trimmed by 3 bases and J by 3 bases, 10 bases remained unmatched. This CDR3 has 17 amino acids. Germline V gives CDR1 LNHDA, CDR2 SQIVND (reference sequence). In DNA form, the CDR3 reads TGTGCCAGTAGTATTAGGGCGACTAGCTCCTACACCGGGGAGCTGTTTTTT. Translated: CASSIRATSSYTGELFF.

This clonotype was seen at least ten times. CDR3 amino acids: CASSDSRVYGYTF. For the CDR3, the DNA is TGTGCCAGCAGTGATAGCAGGGTTTATGGCTACACCTTC. This chain uses TRBV2 with TRBJ1-2; TRBD1 is a possible D gene (5 bases). The CDR3 sequence is 13 residues long. The V gene's germline CDR1 is SNHLY and CDR2 FYNNEI. V lost 3 bases and J 5 bases, leaving 10 bases between the germline ends. The whole variable domain, remainder taken from reference TRBV2 and TRBJ1-2, is EPEVTQTPSHQVTQMGQEVILRCVPISNHLYFYWYRQILGQKVEFLVSFYNNEISEKSEIFDDQFSVERPDGSNFTLKIRSTKLEDSAMYFCASSDSRVYGYTFGSGTRLTVV.

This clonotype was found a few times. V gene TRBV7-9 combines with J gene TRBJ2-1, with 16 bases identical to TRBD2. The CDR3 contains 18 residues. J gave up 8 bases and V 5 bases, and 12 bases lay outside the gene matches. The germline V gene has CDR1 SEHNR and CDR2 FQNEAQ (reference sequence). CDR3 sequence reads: CASSIPGTSGGAGDEQFF. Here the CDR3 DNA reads TGTGCCAGCAGCATTCCCGGGACTAGCGGGGGGGCAGGAGATGAGCAGTTCTTC.

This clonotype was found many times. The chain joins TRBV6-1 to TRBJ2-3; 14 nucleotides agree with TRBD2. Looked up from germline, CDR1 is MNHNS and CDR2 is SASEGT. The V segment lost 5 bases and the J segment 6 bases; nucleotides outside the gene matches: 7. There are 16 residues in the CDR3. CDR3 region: CASSRLAGGDVDTQYF. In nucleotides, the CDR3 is TGTGCCAGCAGTCGACTAGCGGGAGGGGATGTGGATACGCAGTATTTT.

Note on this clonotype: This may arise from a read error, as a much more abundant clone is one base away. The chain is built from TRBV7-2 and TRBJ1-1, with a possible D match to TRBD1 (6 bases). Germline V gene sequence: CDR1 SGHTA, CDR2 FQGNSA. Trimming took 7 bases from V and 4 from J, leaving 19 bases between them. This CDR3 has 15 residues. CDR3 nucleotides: TGTGCCAGCAAGCACAACAGGGCCGGGGGCACTGAAGCTTTCTTT. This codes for CASKHNRAGGTEAFF.

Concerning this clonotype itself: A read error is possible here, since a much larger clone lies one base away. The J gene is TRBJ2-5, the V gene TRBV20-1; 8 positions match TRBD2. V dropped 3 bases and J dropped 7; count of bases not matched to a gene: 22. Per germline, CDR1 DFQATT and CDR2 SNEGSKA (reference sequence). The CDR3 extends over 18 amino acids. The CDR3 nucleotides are TGCAGTGCTAGGTTACAAGGGGTTGGAAGCGGGGGCCGAGGGACCCAGTACTTC. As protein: CSARLQGVGSGGRGTQYF.

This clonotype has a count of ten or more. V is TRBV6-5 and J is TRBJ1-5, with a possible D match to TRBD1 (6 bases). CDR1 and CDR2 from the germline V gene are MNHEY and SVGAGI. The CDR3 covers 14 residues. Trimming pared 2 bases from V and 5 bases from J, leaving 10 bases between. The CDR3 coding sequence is TGTGCCAGCAGTTACCTATCAGGGGATCAGCCCCAGCATTTT. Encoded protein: CASSYLSGDQPQHF.

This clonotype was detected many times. The CDR3 sequence: CASSRRGAGGNEQFF. The DNA of the CDR3 is TGTGCCAGCAGCCGTCGTGGGGCGGGGGGGAATGAGCAGTTCTTC. This chain connects TRBV28 to TRBJ2-1, with TRBD2 identical over 9 bases. Germline values: CDR1 MDHEN, CDR2 SYDVKM. V trimming: 6 bases; J trimming: 7 bases; junction bases outside the gene matches: 10. The CDR3 spans 15 residues.

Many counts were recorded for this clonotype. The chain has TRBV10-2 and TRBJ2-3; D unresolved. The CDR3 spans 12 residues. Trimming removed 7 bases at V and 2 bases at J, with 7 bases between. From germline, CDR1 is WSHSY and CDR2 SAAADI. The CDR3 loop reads CASNDLTDTQYF. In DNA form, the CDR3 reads TGCGCCAGCAATGACCTCACAGATACGCAGTATTTT.

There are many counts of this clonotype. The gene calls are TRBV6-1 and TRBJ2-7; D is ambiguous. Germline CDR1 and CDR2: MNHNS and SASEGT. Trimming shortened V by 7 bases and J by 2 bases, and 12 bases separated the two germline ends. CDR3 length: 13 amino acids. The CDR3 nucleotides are TGTGCCAGCACCACCCCCCCTACCTACGAGCAGTACTTC. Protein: CASTTPPTYEQYF.

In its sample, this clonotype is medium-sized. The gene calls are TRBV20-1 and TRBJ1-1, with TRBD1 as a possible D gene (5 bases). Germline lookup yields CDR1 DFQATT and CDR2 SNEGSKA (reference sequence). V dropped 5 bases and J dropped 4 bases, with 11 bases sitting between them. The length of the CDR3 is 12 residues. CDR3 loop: CSAVKGSTEAFF. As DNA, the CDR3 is TGCAGTGCTGTGAAGGGGAGCACTGAAGCTTTCTTT.

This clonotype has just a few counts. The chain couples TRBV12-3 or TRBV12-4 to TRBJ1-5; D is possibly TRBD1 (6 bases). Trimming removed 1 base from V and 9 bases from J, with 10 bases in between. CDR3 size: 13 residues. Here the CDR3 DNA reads TGTGCCAGCAGTTTAGAGGGGGGATGGCCCCAGCATTTT. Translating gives CASSLEGGWPQHF.

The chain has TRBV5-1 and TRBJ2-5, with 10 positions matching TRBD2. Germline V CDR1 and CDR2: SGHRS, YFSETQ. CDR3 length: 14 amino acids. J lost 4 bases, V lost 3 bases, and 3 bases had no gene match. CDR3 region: CASSSRLAGETQYF. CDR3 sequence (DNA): TGCGCCAGCAGCTCAAGACTAGCGGGAGAGACCCAGTACTTC. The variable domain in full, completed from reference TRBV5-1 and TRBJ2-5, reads KAGVTQTPRYLIKTRGQQVTLSCSPISGHRSVSWYQQTPGQGLQFLFEYFSETQRNKGNFPGRFSGRQFSNSRSEMNVSTLELGDSALYLCASSSRLAGETQYFGPGTRLLVL.

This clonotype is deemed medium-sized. Here the CDR3 reads CASSGQQRSPLHF. The DNA for the CDR3 is TGTGCCAGCAGCGGTCAGCAGAGATCACCCCTCCACTTT. V and J are TRBV6-2 or TRBV6-3 and TRBJ1-6; D uncertain. The V and J ends lost 6 bases and 10 bases respectively, with 13 bases between them. The CDR3 is made up of 13 amino acids. The germline gives CDR1 MNHEY, CDR2 SVGEGT.